This TCR beta chain came from a study of blood T cell repertoires in COVID-19. Recruits, aged roughly 18 to 90 years, lived in roughly 22 US areas. The V end lost 5 bases, the J end lost 4 bases, and 6 bases lay between the germline ends. Germline V gene sequence: CDR1 SGHVS, CDR2 FQNEAQ. This CDR3 is 12 amino acids long. In the authors' workflow: Estimation of nucleated cell counts relied on the amplification of reference gene primers. TCRdb's copy holds only in-frame clones and misses some; the assay was immunoSEQ multiplex PCR. Clone size and V and J calls were adopted from that table, with D and trimming inferred from the DNA. The data hold 150,000 to 200,000 clones, with roughly 77% observed a single time.

The receptor comes from a woman aged 45-65 years with acute COVID-19. Sequencing was performed on PBMCs or T cells enriched from blood (not recorded which). V is TRBV7-8 and J is TRBJ2-1; D is uncertain. CDR3 sequence reads: CASSPIYNEQFF. The CDR3 DNA reads TGTGCCAGCAGCCCTATATACAATGAGCAGTTCTTC.